This T cell receptor beta chain came from a study of T cells after yellow fever vaccination. Broader study findings: Subsequent booster samples again held most clones from primary vaccination (96% CD4, about 85% CD8).

TCRdb re-analysed the 5' RACE reads in MiXCR, keeping a single row per CDR3 protein. The data hold more than 450,000 distinct CDR3 sequences, with 21% observed a single time. Germline V gene lookup returns CDR1 LGHNT and CDR2 FRNRAP. The V end was cut by 5 bases, the J end by 0 bases, with 8 bases between. The CDR3 consists of 13 residues. This clonotype has at least ten counts. No antigen is known for it. The sample here was PBMCs, taken less than 25 days after the first yellow fever vaccination. This sequence joins TRBV12-5 and TRBJ2-7; D gene uncertain. This clonotype originated in a man aged 18 to 30 who received the YFV17D yellow fever vaccine. This CDR3 is CASGLQSSYEQYF. DNA for the CDR3: TGTGCTAGTGGTCTACAGAGCTCCTACGAGCAGTACTTC.